This T cell receptor (beta chain) was identified in a study of blood T cell repertoires in COVID-19. Germline V gene sequence: CDR1 MNHEY, CDR2 SMNVEV (reference sequence). The CDR3 sequence is 11 residues long. V was trimmed by 2 bases and J by 8 bases, leaving 4 bases between them. Here immunoSEQ multiplex PCR was the method, and the copy in TCRdb shows in-frame clones only, minus some. The data show roughly 150,000 clones, with approximately 81% seen just once and around 8% held by the top ten. V usage is TRBV27 and J usage is TRBJ1-3, with D unresolved. The sample taken for sequencing was peripheral blood. The clonotype originates from a woman aged 55-75 years with COVID-19, enrolled during active disease. CDR3 nucleotides: TGTGCCAGCAGTTTAGAGGACACCATATATTTT. Its protein is CASSLEDTIYF.